This TCR beta chain was retrieved from a study of identifying expanded T cells in peripheral blood. Study-level results: About 1.2 clones differed between technical replicates, versus approximately 16 and 20 over time. Variance in clone template counts between approximately two-week samples significantly increased with total template count across all healthy donors.

V lost 4 bases, J lost 5 bases, and 15 bases lay in between. The CDR3 contains 13 residues. Germline CDR1 reads SQVTM; CDR2 reads ANQGSEA. Collection occurred without any documented infections or immune events in donors. This clone showed up just a few times. Antigen specificity is unknown. The table came from immunoSEQ multiplex PCR; TCRdb's copy has only in-frame clones and leaves some out. The sample contains roughly 100,000 clones, about 91% of which appear only once. The sequence derives from a person aged 18 to 75 in good health. V usage is TRBV29-1 and J usage is TRBJ2-7, with D possibly TRBD2 on 6 matching bases. The sample comprised blood. The CDR3 reads CSVGNAGRNEQYF. The CDR3 region has the DNA TGCAGCGTTGGAAATGCGGGGAGGAACGAGCAGTACTTC.